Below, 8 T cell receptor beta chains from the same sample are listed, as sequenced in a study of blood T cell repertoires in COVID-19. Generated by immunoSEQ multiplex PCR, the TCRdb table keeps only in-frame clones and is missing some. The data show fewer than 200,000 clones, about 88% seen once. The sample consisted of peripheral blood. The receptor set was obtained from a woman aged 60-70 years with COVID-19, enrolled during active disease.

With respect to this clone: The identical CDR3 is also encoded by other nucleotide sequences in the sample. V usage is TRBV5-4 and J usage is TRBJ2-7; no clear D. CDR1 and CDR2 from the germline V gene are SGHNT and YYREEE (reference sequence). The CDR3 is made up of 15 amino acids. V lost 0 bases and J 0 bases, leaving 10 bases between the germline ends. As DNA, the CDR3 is TGTGCCAGCAGCTTGGGCGGCGGTTACTCCTACGAGCAGTACTTC. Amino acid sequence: CASSLGGGYSYEQYF.

In DNA, the CDR3 is TGTGCCAGTACTCCAGACTTCTATAATTCACCCCTCCACTTT. It codes for CASTPDFYNSPLHF. V usage is TRBV19 and J usage is TRBJ1-6; unclear D gene. Trimming took off 7 bases at V and 3 bases at J, with 10 bases between the two ends. This CDR3 has 14 amino acids. Germline CDR1 is LNHDA and CDR2 is SQIVND (reference sequence).

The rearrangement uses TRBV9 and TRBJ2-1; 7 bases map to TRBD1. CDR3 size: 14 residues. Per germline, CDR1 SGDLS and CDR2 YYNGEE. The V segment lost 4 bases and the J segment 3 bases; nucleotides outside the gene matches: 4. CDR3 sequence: CASSPGTDYNEQFF. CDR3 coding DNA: TGTGCCAGCAGCCCCGGGACAGACTACAATGAGCAGTTCTTC.

CDR3 residues: CASSPWTGNTEAFF. For the CDR3, the DNA is TGTGCCAGCAGCCCGTGGACAGGGAACACTGAAGCTTTCTTT. The chain recombines TRBV3-1 (or the pseudogene TRBV3-2) with TRBJ1-1; 7 positions match TRBD1. Trimming cost V 4 bases and J 1 base; bases outside gene matches: 3. The CDR3 loop spans 14 amino acids. Germline-derived CDR1 and CDR2 are LGHDT and YNNKEL (reference sequence).

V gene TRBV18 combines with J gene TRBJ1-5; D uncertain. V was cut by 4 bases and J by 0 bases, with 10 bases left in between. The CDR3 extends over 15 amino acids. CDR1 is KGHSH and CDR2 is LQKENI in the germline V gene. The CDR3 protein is CASSREVYSNQPQHF. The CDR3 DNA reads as TGTGCCAGCTCACGGGAGGTGTATAGCAATCAGCCCCAGCATTTT.

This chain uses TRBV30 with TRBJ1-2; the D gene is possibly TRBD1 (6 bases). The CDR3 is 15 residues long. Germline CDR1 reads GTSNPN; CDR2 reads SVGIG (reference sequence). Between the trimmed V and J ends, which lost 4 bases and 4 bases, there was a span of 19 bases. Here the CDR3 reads CAWTPGTSAFYGYTF. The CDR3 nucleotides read TGTGCCTGGACCCCCGGGACATCCGCCTTCTATGGCTACACCTTC.

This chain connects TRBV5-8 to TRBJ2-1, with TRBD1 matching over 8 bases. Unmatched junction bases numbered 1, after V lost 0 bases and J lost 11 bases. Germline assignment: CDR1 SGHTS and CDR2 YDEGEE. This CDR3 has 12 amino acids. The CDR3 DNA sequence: TGTGCCAGCAGCTTGGCAGGGGGCCAGCAGTTCTTC. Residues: CASSLAGGQQFF. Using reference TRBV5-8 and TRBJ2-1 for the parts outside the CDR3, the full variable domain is EAGVTQSPTHLIKTRGQQATLRCSPISGHTSVYWYQQALGLGLQFLLWYDEGEERNRGNFPPRFSGRQFPNYSSELNVNALELEDSALYLCASSLAGGQQFFGPGTRLTVL.

The CDR3 loop is CASTLTGLDIQYF. DNA of the CDR3: TGTGCCAGCACCCTAACAGGGTTGGACATTCAGTACTTC. This chain uses TRBV7-9 with TRBJ2-4; D is possibly TRBD1 (6 bases). Trimming pared 7 bases from V and 8 bases from J, leaving 15 bases between. Germline values: CDR1 SEHNR, CDR2 FQNEAQ (reference sequence). The CDR3 length is 13 residues.